What follows are 21 T cell receptor beta chains derived from one specimen sequenced in a study of blood T cells in healthy people across ages. Together with a sample-barcoded 5' primer, a J-beta primer mix was included in a second PCR lasting about 6 to 11 cycles. TCRdb passed the 5' RACE reads through MiXCR, listing each CDR3 protein once. The data show about 1.5 million distinct CDR3 sequences, with about 40% seen just once and roughly 7.9% held by the top ten. The specimen sequenced was blood. The source is a woman between 18 and 30 years old in good health.

This clonotype has only a few counts. The V and J genes are TRBV6-5 and TRBJ2-5, with 7 bases matching TRBD2. Unmatched junction bases numbered 9, after V lost 6 bases and J lost 5 bases. Germline V gives CDR1 MNHEY, CDR2 SVGAGI. This CDR3 is 14 amino acids long. CDR3 residues: CASSPVGTTETQYF. CDR3 DNA: TGTGCCAGCAGCCCCGTGGGGACTACGGAGACCCAGTACTTC.

This clonotype was detected a few times. The rearrangement uses TRBV11-2 and TRBJ1-1; D gene unclear. Per germline, CDR1 SGHAT and CDR2 FQNNGV. V lost 0 bases and J 0 bases, leaving 11 bases between the germline ends. The CDR3 spans 16 residues. CDR3 loop: CASSLDQQPMNTEAFF. In nucleotides, the CDR3 is TGTGCCAGCAGCTTAGATCAACAGCCCATGAACACTGAAGCTTTCTTT.

This clonotype appeared many times. The rearrangement links TRBV29-1 to TRBJ2-5; D gene ambiguous. This CDR3 region has 16 residues. The V gene's germline CDR1 is SQVTM and CDR2 ANQGSEA. V dropped 2 bases and J dropped 2 bases, with 18 bases sitting between them. The CDR3: CSVEPSIILGQETQYF. The CDR3, as DNA: TGCAGCGTTGAACCGAGTATCATCCTAGGACAAGAGACCCAGTACTTC.

The table lists this clonotype with a few counts. V usage is TRBV2 and J usage is TRBJ2-3, with D uncertain. Trimming removed 7 bases from V and 3 bases from J, with 11 bases in between. The CDR3 spans 13 residues. Germline V CDR1 and CDR2: SNHLY, FYNNEI. This chain's CDR3 is CASIQRVTDTQYF. For the CDR3, the DNA is TGTGCCAGCATTCAGCGAGTAACAGATACGCAGTATTTT. Full variable domain (missing parts from reference TRBV2 and TRBJ2-3): EPEVTQTPSHQVTQMGQEVILRCVPISNHLYFYWYRQILGQKVEFLVSFYNNEISEKSEIFDDQFSVERPDGSNFTLKIRSTKLEDSAMYFCASIQRVTDTQYFGPGTRLTVL.

This clonotype was seen only once. The chain is built from TRBV19 and TRBJ1-5, with D perhaps matching TRBD1 (5 bases). The CDR3 runs to 13 residues. V lost 6 bases, J lost 6 bases, and 12 bases lay in between. The germline CDR1 and CDR2 sequences are LNHDA and SQIVND (reference sequence). For the CDR3, the DNA is TGTGCCAGTAGGGAGGGGAGAGCTCAGCCCCAGCATTTT. Translated, it gives CASREGRAQPQHF.

V usage is TRBV5-1 and J usage is TRBJ2-4, with 11 positions matching TRBD1. The CDR3 contains 16 residues. V lost 4 bases, J lost 2 bases, and 5 bases stayed unmatched. Germline V CDR1 and CDR2: SGHRS, YFSETQ. The CDR3 protein is CASSPRTGGSKNIQYF. The CDR3 nucleotides read TGCGCCAGCAGCCCTAGGACAGGGGGCTCCAAAAACATTCAGTACTTC.

The chain recombines TRBV2 with TRBJ2-5; no clear D. Per the germline V gene, CDR1 is SNHLY and CDR2 is FYNNEI. This CDR3 has 12 amino acids. The V end lost 7 bases, the J end lost 11 bases, and 17 bases lay between the germline ends. CDR3 sequence: CASTVGGVGQYF. The DNA for the CDR3 is TGTGCCAGCACGGTTGGTGGGGTCGGGCAGTACTTC.

CDR3 nucleotide sequence: TGTGCCAGCAGCTACAGCGGGAGGTCCCAAGAGACCCAGTACTTC. Protein product: CASSYSGRSQETQYF. This chain uses TRBV6-5 with TRBJ2-5, with 9 bases identical to TRBD2. This CDR3 has 15 residues. From germline, CDR1 is MNHEY and CDR2 SVGAGI. The J segment lost 1 base and the V segment lost 6 bases, leaving 6 bases of the junction unmatched.

The rearrangement uses TRBV5-1 and TRBJ1-1; D might be TRBD1 (5 bases). V lost 4 bases and J 6 bases, leaving 16 bases between the germline ends. The length of the CDR3 is 14 residues. CDR1 and CDR2 from the germline V gene are SGHRS and YFSETQ. In DNA, the CDR3 is TGCGCCAGCAGCCGAAACCAGGGAAGATCTGAAGCTTTCTTT. This codes for CASSRNQGRSEAFF.

The chain links TRBV5-1 to TRBJ1-1; unclear D gene. V was cut by 4 bases and J by 0 bases, with 10 bases left in between. The CDR3 has 14 residues. Germline V gives CDR1 SGHRS, CDR2 YFSETQ. This CDR3 is CASSGRPMNTEAFF. The CDR3 bases are TGCGCCAGCAGCGGGCGTCCCATGAACACTGAAGCTTTCTTT.

This sequence joins TRBV12-3 or TRBV12-4 and TRBJ1-3; D is unclear. The CDR3 contains 15 residues. Trimming pared 5 bases from V and 0 bases from J, leaving 11 bases between. This CDR3 is CASSVTVSSGNTIYF. As DNA, the CDR3 is TGTGCCAGCAGTGTCACAGTGAGCTCTGGAAACACCATATATTTT.

Turning to this clonotype: A read error may account for a junction end that differs from germline. This chain joins TRBV4-1 and TRBJ1-2; a possible D gene is TRBD1 (5 bases). The CDR3 loop spans 16 amino acids. Looked up from germline, CDR1 is MGHRA and CDR2 is YSYEKL. The CDR3 sequence: CAGSQVSSGEGGGYTF. The DNA for the CDR3 is TGCGCCGGCAGCCAAGTCTCCTCGGGGGAAGGTGGGGGCTACACCTTC.

The V call is TRBV3-1, the J call TRBJ2-3; no firm D call. CDR1 is LGHDT and CDR2 is YNNKEL in the germline V gene (reference sequence). Trimming cost V 6 bases and J 5 bases, with 9 bases left between them. This CDR3 is 12 amino acids long. CDR3 sequence (DNA): TGTGCCAGCAGAACGGCCGGAGATACGCAGTATTTT. It yields the protein CASRTAGDTQYF.

This clonotype has a handful of counts. The chain employs TRBV9 and TRBJ2-3; TRBD2 is a possible D gene (6 bases). CDR1 and CDR2 (germline): SGDLS, YYNGEE. Deletions cut 0 bases from V and 5 bases from J, with 13 bases between. The CDR3 totals 15 residues. CDR3 amino acids: CASSVGVKGGDTQYF. CDR3 DNA: TGTGCCAGCAGCGTAGGTGTGAAGGGAGGAGATACGCAGTATTTT.

This chain links TRBV6-5 with TRBJ2-1, with D unresolved. Germline V CDR1 and CDR2: MNHEY, SVGAGI. V lost 2 bases to trimming and J lost 7 bases, with 12 bases between them. The CDR3 sequence is 14 residues long. CDR3 loop: CASSYAMARNEQFF. CDR3 in DNA: TGTGCCAGCAGTTACGCGATGGCGCGGAATGAGCAGTTCTTC.

The chain couples TRBV6-7 to TRBJ2-1, with D hard to call. TRBV6-7 is an ORF, with its function uncertain. The CDR3 covers 12 residues. V was clipped by 7 bases and J by 10 bases, with 14 bases between them. For the CDR3, the DNA is TGTGCCAGCACAACAGCCACCTACGAGCAGTTCTTC. This translates into CASTTATYEQFF.

The V call is TRBV12-3 or TRBV12-4, the J call TRBJ1-4, with D possibly being TRBD1 (6 bases). V was trimmed by 6 bases and J by 8 bases, leaving 16 bases between them. The CDR3 loop spans 14 amino acids. CDR3 region: CASRKSGGQEKLFF. The CDR3 bases are TGTGCCAGCAGGAAGTCAGGAGGACAGGAAAAACTGTTTTTT.

This chain uses TRBV10-3 with TRBJ2-5; D call uncertain. Deletions cut 0 bases from V and 9 bases from J, with 8 bases between. The CDR3 is 12 amino acids. CDR1 is ENHRY and CDR2 is SYGVKD in the germline V gene. The CDR3 bases are TGTGCCATCAGTGAGTCCTTATCCCCCCAGTACTTC. Protein product: CAISESLSPQYF.

The rearrangement links TRBV4-1 to TRBJ2-1, with D maybe TRBD1 (5 bases). CDR3 size: 16 residues. CDR1 and CDR2 (germline): MGHRA, YSYEKL. V lost 0 bases to trimming and J lost 4 bases, with 13 bases between them. The CDR3 protein is CASSQDDQGRYNEQFF. In DNA form, the CDR3 reads TGCGCCAGCAGCCAAGACGATCAGGGTAGGTACAATGAGCAGTTCTTC.

There are a few counts of this clonotype. The V and J genes are TRBV20-1 and TRBJ2-7, with 9 bases aligning to TRBD2. The CDR3 extends over 14 amino acids. Germline loops: CDR1 DFQATT, CDR2 SNEGSKA (reference sequence). V gave up 6 bases and J gave up 3 bases; unmatched junction bases: 9. The CDR3 protein is CSASQASGNYEQYF. CDR3 nucleotides: TGCAGTGCCAGCCAGGCTAGCGGGAACTACGAGCAGTACTTC.

V and J are TRBV20-1 and TRBJ2-3, with unresolved D. The CDR3 loop spans 14 amino acids. Per the germline V gene, CDR1 is DFQATT and CDR2 is SNEGSKA (reference sequence). V dropped 0 bases and J dropped 8 bases, with 15 bases sitting between them. The CDR3 is CSARETYELGTQYF. In DNA form, the CDR3 reads TGCAGTGCTAGAGAGACTTATGAGCTAGGTACGCAGTATTTT.